The present T cell receptor beta chain was sequenced within a study of blood T cell repertoires in COVID-19. Remarks on this clone: One end of the junction fails to match germline, which may point to a read error.

The CDR3 is made up of 16 amino acids. Looked up from germline, CDR1 is SSHAT and CDR2 is FNYEAQ (reference sequence). Clones were read by immunoSEQ multiplex PCR, and TCRdb kept only the in-frame ones, dropping some. The table shows roughly 240,000 clones, with approximately 85% occurring only once. The source of this sequence is a woman aged 45-60 years with acute COVID-19. This rearrangement joins TRBV7-7 to TRBJ2-2; the match to TRBD1 covers 10 bases. Sample: PBMCs or T cells enriched from blood (not recorded which). The CDR3 DNA is TGTGCTAGCAGCTCTATTAGGGGACAGGGGATCGGGGAGCTGTTTTTT. The encoded protein is CASSSIRGQGIGELFF.